This is a list of T cell receptor beta chains from one sample in a study of shared clonotypes between healthy human individuals. Data came from immunoSEQ multiplex PCR; TCRdb stores just in-frame clones and leaves some out. Here the sample spans a few million clones, 85% to 95% being singletons. The specimen was naive CD4+ T cells from PBMCs. The receptors stem from a man younger than 30 in good health. Some clones in this sample may be carry-over from other donors' samples. Each CDR3 is given with its conserved first and last residue. Each record gives: CDR3 protein, CDR3 DNA, D gene, CDR3 length, J gene, V gene, clone size. A D gene is named only where the DNA matches it firmly. Size is stated for part of the rows, as once, few or many counts, or as a class when the clone is expanded.

CASSYAAGRMLPGGEKLFF TGTGCCAGCAGTTATGCGGCCGGGAGGATGCTTCCCGGAGGTGAAAAACTGTTTTTT . 19 TRBJ1-4 TRBV28 .
CASSLSTGIIQYF TGTGCCAGCAGTCTATCCACAGGGATCATTCAGTACTTC . 13 TRBJ2-4 TRBV28 .
CASSIGSEGNTIYF TGTGCCAGTAGTATCGGATCTGAGGGAAACACCATATATTTT . 14 TRBJ1-3 TRBV19 .
CASSLEVLGLYEQYF TGTGCCAGCAGTCTTGAGGTTCTTGGGTTGTACGAGCAGTACTTC . 15 TRBJ2-7 TRBV28 .
CASSLSPGELFF TGTGCCAGCAGTTTATCCCCCGGGGAGCTGTTTTTT . 12 TRBJ2-2 TRBV28 .
CASSQSMGRIFF TGCGCCAGCAGCCAATCAATGGGGAGGATATTCTTC . 12 TRBJ2-1 TRBV4-1 .
CASSTRTGANYGYTF TGTGCCAGTAGTACCCGGACAGGGGCTAACTATGGCTACACCTTC TRBD1 15 TRBJ1-2 TRBV19 .
CASSLRGEPYNEQFF TGTGCCAGCAGTCTCAGGGGGGAACCTTACAATGAGCAGTTCTTC . 15 TRBJ2-1 TRBV28 .
CASSSESSYNEQFF TGTGCCAGCAGTTCGGAGAGCTCCTACAATGAGCAGTTCTTC . 14 TRBJ2-1 TRBV27 .
CASSLEPGNTDTQYF TGCGCCAGCAGCTTGGAACCAGGGAACACAGATACGCAGTATTTT . 15 TRBJ2-3 TRBV5-1 .
CASSLRAWGTEAFF TGTGCCAGCAGCTTACGGGCCTGGGGCACTGAAGCTTTCTTT . 14 TRBJ1-1 TRBV7-6 .
CASSLGRHYEQYF TGTGCCAGCAGCTTAGGCAGGCACTACGAGCAGTACTTC . 13 TRBJ2-7 TRBV7-6 .
CATSRARTSGGTDTQYF TGTGCCACCAGCAGAGCCCGGACTAGCGGGGGCACAGATACGCAGTATTTT TRBD2 17 TRBJ2-3 TRBV15 .
CASSPLAGANNEQFF TGTGCCAGCAGCCCTCTAGCGGGAGCCAACAATGAGCAGTTCTTC TRBD2 15 TRBJ2-1 TRBV5-4 .
CASTSSSGTGEKLFF TGTGCCAGCACCTCCTCGTCTGGGACAGGTGAAAAACTGTTTTTT TRBD1 15 TRBJ1-4 TRBV28 .
CASSLTPTGAYEQYF TGTGCCAGCAGCTTAACGCCAACCGGGGCCTACGAGCAGTACTTC . 15 TRBJ2-7 TRBV7-9 .
CAWRHRARTDTQYF TGTGCCTGGAGGCACAGGGCGCGCACAGATACGCAGTATTTT . 14 TRBJ2-3 TRBV30 .
CASSLGGAGNTIYF TGTGCCAGCAGCTTGGGAGGAGCTGGAAACACCATATATTTT . 14 TRBJ1-3 TRBV11-3 .
CASSIGLAGVHEQYF TGTGCCAGTAGTATAGGGTTAGCGGGAGTCCACGAGCAGTACTTC TRBD2 15 TRBJ2-7 TRBV19 .
CASSQRGASRNYGYTF TGCGCCAGCAGTCAAAGAGGGGCCAGCAGGAACTATGGCTACACCTTC . 16 TRBJ1-2 TRBV4-3 once
CASSSRPDSNTEAFF TGTGCCAGCAGTTCCCGGCCGGATTCGAACACTGAAGCTTTCTTT . 15 TRBJ1-1 TRBV2 few
CASSLDPGAAGNTIYF TGCGCCAGCAGCTTGGATCCGGGTGCTGCTGGAAACACCATATATTTT . 16 TRBJ1-3 TRBV5-1 .
CASSQMRQEISGANVLTF TGCGCCAGCAGCCAAATGCGCCAGGAAATCTCTGGGGCCAACGTCCTGACTTTC . 18 TRBJ2-6 TRBV4-3 once
CASSRQGNEQFF TGTGCCAGCAGCCGACAGGGGAATGAGCAGTTCTTC TRBD1 12 TRBJ2-1 TRBV5-6 .
CASSPSSVVDEKLFF TGCGCCAGCAGCCCCTCCAGTGTGGTTGATGAAAAACTGTTTTTT . 15 TRBJ1-4 TRBV5-1 .
CAIGQANQPQHF TGTGCCATCGGACAGGCTAATCAGCCCCAGCATTTT TRBD1 12 TRBJ1-5 TRBV10-3 .
CASSQSLTEKLFF TGTGCCAGCAGCCAGTCTCTTACGGAGAAACTGTTTTTT . 13 TRBJ1-4 TRBV11-2 once
CASAQGTNLLFHEQYF TGTGCCAGCGCACAGGGTACTAATCTCCTTTTCCACGAGCAGTACTTC . 16 TRBJ2-7 TRBV19 .
CASSPWVAGYYNEQFF TGCGCCAGCAGCCCCTGGGTAGCGGGCTATTACAATGAGCAGTTCTTC TRBD2 16 TRBJ2-1 TRBV5-1 .
CASSLGPVVQALDTQYF TGTGCCAGCTCATTAGGCCCGGTGGTCCAAGCTCTGGATACGCAGTATTTT . 17 TRBJ2-3 TRBV27 .
CASSSWRGSSYEQYF TGCGCCAGCAGCTCCTGGCGGGGGAGCTCCTACGAGCAGTACTTC TRBD2 15 TRBJ2-7 TRBV4-1 .
CASGRGTANTEAFF TGTGCTAGTGGAAGAGGGACCGCGAACACTGAAGCTTTCTTT . 14 TRBJ1-1 TRBV12-5 .
CATSASGRLWGTDTQYF TGTGCCACCAGTGCTAGCGGGAGGCTCTGGGGCACAGATACGCAGTATTTT TRBD2 17 TRBJ2-3 TRBV19 .
CASSSGTSGSEQYF TGTGCCAGCAGTTCCGGGACTAGTGGGTCCGAGCAGTACTTC TRBD2 14 TRBJ2-7 TRBV6-6 .
CASSRSPVAGGLTDTQYF TGTGCCAGCAGCCGCTCCCCGGTAGCGGGAGGGCTGACAGATACGCAGTATTTT TRBD2 18 TRBJ2-3 TRBV4-2 .
CASSYSRVLGSGANVLTF TGTGCCAGCAGCTACTCAAGGGTCCTAGGCTCTGGGGCCAACGTCCTGACTTTC . 18 TRBJ2-6 TRBV7-2 .
CASSELLQGFGQFF TGCGCCAGCAGTGAGTTATTACAGGGTTTTGGGCAGTTCTTC . 14 TRBJ2-1 TRBV10-2 .
CASSRRTVASGNTIYF TGTGCCAGCAGCCGCCGGACAGTCGCCTCTGGAAACACCATATATTTT . 16 TRBJ1-3 TRBV6-6 .
CASSQQRGSLTYEQYF TGTGCCAGCAGCCAACAGAGGGGGAGCCTAACCTACGAGCAGTACTTC . 16 TRBJ2-7 TRBV28 .
CASSLSFGRDYEQYF TGTGCCAGCAGCTTAAGCTTCGGGAGGGACTACGAGCAGTACTTC TRBD2 15 TRBJ2-7 TRBV7-3 once
CASSPTNWEWTGELFF TGTGCCAGCTCACCAACGAACTGGGAATGGACCGGGGAGCTGTTTTTT . 16 TRBJ2-2 TRBV18 .
CASSLPAAGGYNEQFF TGTGCCAGCAGCTTACCCGCGGCAGGTGGCTACAATGAGCAGTTCTTC . 16 TRBJ2-1 TRBV7-6 .
CASSLRGVGETQYF TGTGCCAGCAGCTTGCGGGGAGTAGGGGAGACCCAGTACTTC . 14 TRBJ2-5 TRBV5-6 .
CASSPERRGEKLFF TGTGCCAGCAGCCCGGAAAGGAGGGGGGAAAAACTGTTTTTT . 14 TRBJ1-4 TRBV7-9 once
CASSFHTGELFF TGCGCCAGCAGTTTTCACACCGGGGAGCTGTTTTTT . 12 TRBJ2-2 TRBV10-1 .
CAIRKGQGDHNEQFF TGTGCCATCAGAAAGGGACAGGGGGACCACAATGAGCAGTTCTTC TRBD1 15 TRBJ2-1 TRBV10-3 .
CAISESGARETQYF TGTGCCATCAGTGAGTCGGGGGCGCGGGAGACCCAGTACTTC . 14 TRBJ2-5 TRBV10-3 .
CASSSRDEVETQYF TGTGCCAGCAGCTCCCGGGACGAAGTGGAGACCCAGTACTTC . 14 TRBJ2-5 TRBV5-4 .
CATSRIGDNEKLFF TGTGCCACCAGCAGAATTGGGGATAACGAAAAACTGTTTTTT . 14 TRBJ1-4 TRBV15 .
CAISEGRLDGLPIYF TGTGCCATCAGTGAGGGAAGATTGGACGGACTCCCCATATATTTT . 15 TRBJ1-3 TRBV10-3 .
CASTTLFGQGKNEQFF TGTGCCAGCACTACTTTATTTGGACAGGGAAAAAATGAGCAGTTCTTC TRBD1 16 TRBJ2-1 TRBV28 .
CASSRRTGEIYGYTF TGTGCCAGTAGTAGGAGGACAGGGGAGATCTATGGCTACACCTTC TRBD1 15 TRBJ1-2 TRBV19 .
CASSLSRFPPTDTQYF TGTGCCAGCAGTTTATCACGGTTTCCACCCACAGATACGCAGTATTTT . 16 TRBJ2-3 TRBV27 once
CASSLKPLAGGPNTDTQYF TGCGCCAGCAGCTTAAAACCACTAGCGGGAGGGCCAAACACAGATACGCAGTATTTT TRBD2 19 TRBJ2-3 TRBV5-1 .